The 14 T cell receptor beta chains presented below share a single source sample, sequenced in a study of T-cell memory formation after mild COVID-19. Each CDR3 protein is one row after TCRdb ran MiXCR on the 5' RACE reads. The sample holds 350,000 to 500,000 distinct CDR3 sequences, around 20% seen once. The sequenced sample consisted of PBMCs or a T cell subset sorted from them (not recorded which). These receptors were obtained from an adult woman who had mild COVID-19 (a few samples of this study predate the infection). Cell type and time point are not known.

V gene TRBV19 combines with J gene TRBJ2-2, with TRBD2 identical over 11 bases. V lost 7 bases to trimming and J lost 11 bases; unmatched junction nucleotides: 24. The V gene's germline CDR1 is LNHDA and CDR2 SQIVND (reference sequence). This CDR3 contains 19 residues. The CDR3 region has the DNA TGTGCCAGTATTCCGTATTTCACCCCCGGTCTAGCGGGAGGTGGTGAGCTGTTTTTT. Its protein product is CASIPYFTPGLAGGGELFF. The variable domain in full, completed from reference TRBV19 and TRBJ2-2, reads DGGITQSPKYLFRKEGQNVTLSCEQNLNHDAMYWYRQDPGQGLRLIYYSQIVNDFQKGDIAEGYSVSREKKESFPLTVTSAQKNPTAFYLCASIPYFTPGLAGGGELFFGEGSRLTVL.

The J gene is TRBJ2-2, the V gene TRBV12-3 or TRBV12-4; 7 bases line up with TRBD2. V gave up 7 bases and J gave up 4 bases; unmatched junction bases: 9. The CDR3 contains 15 residues. This CDR3 reads CASTSGGSGTGELFF. The DNA for the CDR3 is TGTGCCAGCACCTCGGGGGGATCGGGCACCGGGGAGCTGTTTTTT.

This clonotype turned up a few times. The chain has TRBV5-1 and TRBJ2-5, with D perhaps TRBD1 (5 bases). The germline gives CDR1 SGHRS, CDR2 YFSETQ. This CDR3 region has 15 residues. V was shortened by 3 bases and J by 3 bases, with 15 bases between the two germline ends. The chain's CDR3 is CASSSGFPTKETQYF. The CDR3 DNA sequence: TGCGCCAGCAGCTCAGGGTTCCCAACAAAAGAGACCCAGTACTTC.

This chain links TRBV7-9 with TRBJ2-2; D gene uncertain. Trimming cost V 5 bases and J 3 bases, with 10 bases left between them. Germline V lookup: CDR1 SEHNR, CDR2 FQNEAQ (reference sequence). The CDR3 extends over 14 amino acids. The CDR3 DNA reads TGTGCCAGCAGCCCACCCGCGGACACCGGGGAGCTGTTTTTT. It translates to CASSPPADTGELFF. Based on the CDR3 plus reference TRBV7-9 and TRBJ2-2, the full variable domain is DTGVSQNPRHKITKRGQNVTFRCDPISEHNRLYWYRQTLGQGPEFLTYFQNEAQLEKSRLLSDRFSAERPKGSFSTLEIQRTEQGDSAMYLCASSPPADTGELFFGEGSRLTVL.

This clonotype was detected only a few times. This rearrangement joins TRBV3-1 to TRBJ2-7; no reliable D call. Germline CDR1 is LGHDT and CDR2 is YNNKEL (reference sequence). Trimming cost V 0 bases and J 3 bases, with 12 bases left between them. The CDR3 is 15 residues long. The CDR3 nucleotides are TGTGCCAGCAGCCAAGACTCCGCACGGAACTACGAGCAGTACTTC. It codes for CASSQDSARNYEQYF.

The sample holds many counts of this clonotype. This chain uses TRBV7-2 with TRBJ1-2; TRBD1 matches at 11 bases. Germline lookup yields CDR1 SGHTA and CDR2 FQGNSA. V lost 5 bases to trimming and J lost 4 bases; unmatched junction nucleotides: 3. This CDR3 spans 14 amino acids. CDR3 sequence: CASSGTGGSYGYTF. For the CDR3, the DNA is TGTGCCAGCAGCGGGACAGGGGGATCCTATGGCTACACCTTC. Full variable domain (outside the CDR3, taken from reference TRBV7-2 and TRBJ1-2): GAGVSQSPSNKVTEKGKDVELRCDPISGHTALYWYRQSLGQGLEFLIYFQGNSAPDKSGLPSDRFSAERTGGSVSTLTIQRTQQEDSAVYLCASSGTGGSYGYTFGSGTRLTVV.

The V call is TRBV6-5, the J call TRBJ1-1; 8 nucleotides agree with TRBD1. Germline CDR1 reads MNHEY; CDR2 reads SVGAGI. J gave up 6 bases and V 5 bases, and 8 bases lay outside the gene matches. The CDR3 runs 14 residues. The CDR3: CASSPPTGGPEAFF. CDR3 nucleotide sequence: TGTGCCAGCAGTCCCCCAACAGGGGGACCTGAAGCTTTCTTT.

This chain links TRBV7-3 with TRBJ2-7, with 9 bases matching TRBD1. V lost 5 bases and J lost 2; bases outside the gene matches: 4. Germline V gene sequence: CDR1 SGHTA, CDR2 FQGTGA. The CDR3 covers 14 residues. In DNA form, the CDR3 reads TGTGCCAGCAGCATCTGGGACAGGGCCTACGAGCAGTACTTC. Encoded protein: CASSIWDRAYEQYF.

In this sample, this clonotype turned up a few times. The genes are TRBV7-2 and TRBJ1-1; no clear D gene. Germline CDR1 SGHTA, CDR2 FQGNSA. The CDR3 covers 14 residues. The V and J ends lost 5 bases and 1 base respectively, with 11 bases between them. The chain's CDR3 is CASSDGVPNTEAFF. Here the CDR3 DNA reads TGTGCCAGCAGCGATGGGGTGCCGAACACTGAAGCTTTCTTT.

This chain links TRBV7-2 with TRBJ2-1; D call uncertain. The CDR3 length is 15 residues. In germline, CDR1 is SGHTA, CDR2 FQGNSA. V was shortened by 6 bases and J by 3 bases, with 15 bases between the two germline ends. CDR3 protein: CASSLGYSYYNEQFF. The CDR3 DNA reads TGTGCCAGCAGTCTTGGGTACTCTTACTACAATGAGCAGTTCTTC. Filled out from reference TRBV7-2 and TRBJ2-1, the complete variable domain reads GAGVSQSPSNKVTEKGKDVELRCDPISGHTALYWYRQSLGQGLEFLIYFQGNSAPDKSGLPSDRFSAERTGGSVSTLTIQRTQQEDSAVYLCASSLGYSYYNEQFFGPGTRLTVL.

V and J are TRBV5-5 and TRBJ1-5; D is possibly TRBD1 (5 bases). With 1 base removed from V and 5 bases from J, the gap between germline ends came to 13 bases. CDR1 SGHKS and CDR2 YYEKEE come from the germline V gene (reference sequence). The CDR3 is 15 residues long. CDR3 protein: CASSLSPWGHQPQHF. Written as DNA, the CDR3 is TGTGCCAGCAGCTTGAGTCCCTGGGGACATCAGCCCCAGCATTTT.

The chain joins TRBV9 to TRBJ2-1; D call uncertain. V lost 1 base to trimming and J lost 8 bases, with 19 bases between them. Looked up from germline, CDR1 is SGDLS and CDR2 is YYNGEE. The CDR3 sequence is 16 residues long. This chain's CDR3 is CASSVLYWTLRDEQFF. The CDR3 region has the DNA TGTGCCAGCAGCGTACTGTATTGGACCCTGAGAGATGAGCAGTTCTTC.

The rearrangement uses TRBV4-2 and TRBJ2-2, with D unclear. CDR1 is LGHNA, CDR2 YNFKEQ, per germline. Trimming removed 0 bases at V and 3 bases at J, with 5 bases between. This CDR3 comprises 14 residues. The CDR3, as DNA: TGTGCCAGCAGCCAAGACAGGTACACCGGGGAGCTGTTTTTT. Residues: CASSQDRYTGELFF.

This clonotype was seen more than once but under ten times. The chain combines TRBV9 with TRBJ1-2, with D possibly matching TRBD1 (6 bases). Germline loops: CDR1 SGDLS, CDR2 YYNGEE. The CDR3 length is 14 residues. V lost 4 bases, J lost 4 bases, and 14 bases lay in between. The chain's CDR3 is CASSPSGQSYGYTF. CDR3 DNA: TGTGCCAGCAGCCCATCCGGACAGAGCTATGGCTACACCTTC.